This T cell receptor (beta chain) is drawn from a study of monozygotic twins with cystic fibrosis. Study observations and caveats: Co-twins had the most similar V usage for 13 of 16 pairs, J for 8. Monozygotic CF twins shared more identical nucleotide clonotypes than unrelated patients. Age, concordance and disease severity did not associate with shared CDR3 numbers. Median Simpson clonality of approximately 0.0091 suggested naive T cells predominated.

Sequencing used immunoSEQ multiplex PCR; TCRdb keeps in-frame clones, though not all of them. The sample lists about 24,000 clones, 85% to 95% occurring once. Comments on this clone: The antigen is undetermined.

Germline V gene lookup returns CDR1 MNHEY and CDR2 SVGAGI. This CDR3 is 14 amino acids long. V was trimmed by 3 bases and J by 7 bases, leaving 10 bases between them. The gene calls are TRBV6-5 and TRBJ1-6, with D perhaps matching TRBD1 (5 bases). The sequenced material came from blood. This TCR was recovered from a girl aged 2 to 9 with cystic fibrosis. The CDR3 DNA sequence: TGTGCCAGCAGTTATGGGGGGTCAAATTCACCCCTCCACTTT. As protein: CASSYGGSNSPLHF.